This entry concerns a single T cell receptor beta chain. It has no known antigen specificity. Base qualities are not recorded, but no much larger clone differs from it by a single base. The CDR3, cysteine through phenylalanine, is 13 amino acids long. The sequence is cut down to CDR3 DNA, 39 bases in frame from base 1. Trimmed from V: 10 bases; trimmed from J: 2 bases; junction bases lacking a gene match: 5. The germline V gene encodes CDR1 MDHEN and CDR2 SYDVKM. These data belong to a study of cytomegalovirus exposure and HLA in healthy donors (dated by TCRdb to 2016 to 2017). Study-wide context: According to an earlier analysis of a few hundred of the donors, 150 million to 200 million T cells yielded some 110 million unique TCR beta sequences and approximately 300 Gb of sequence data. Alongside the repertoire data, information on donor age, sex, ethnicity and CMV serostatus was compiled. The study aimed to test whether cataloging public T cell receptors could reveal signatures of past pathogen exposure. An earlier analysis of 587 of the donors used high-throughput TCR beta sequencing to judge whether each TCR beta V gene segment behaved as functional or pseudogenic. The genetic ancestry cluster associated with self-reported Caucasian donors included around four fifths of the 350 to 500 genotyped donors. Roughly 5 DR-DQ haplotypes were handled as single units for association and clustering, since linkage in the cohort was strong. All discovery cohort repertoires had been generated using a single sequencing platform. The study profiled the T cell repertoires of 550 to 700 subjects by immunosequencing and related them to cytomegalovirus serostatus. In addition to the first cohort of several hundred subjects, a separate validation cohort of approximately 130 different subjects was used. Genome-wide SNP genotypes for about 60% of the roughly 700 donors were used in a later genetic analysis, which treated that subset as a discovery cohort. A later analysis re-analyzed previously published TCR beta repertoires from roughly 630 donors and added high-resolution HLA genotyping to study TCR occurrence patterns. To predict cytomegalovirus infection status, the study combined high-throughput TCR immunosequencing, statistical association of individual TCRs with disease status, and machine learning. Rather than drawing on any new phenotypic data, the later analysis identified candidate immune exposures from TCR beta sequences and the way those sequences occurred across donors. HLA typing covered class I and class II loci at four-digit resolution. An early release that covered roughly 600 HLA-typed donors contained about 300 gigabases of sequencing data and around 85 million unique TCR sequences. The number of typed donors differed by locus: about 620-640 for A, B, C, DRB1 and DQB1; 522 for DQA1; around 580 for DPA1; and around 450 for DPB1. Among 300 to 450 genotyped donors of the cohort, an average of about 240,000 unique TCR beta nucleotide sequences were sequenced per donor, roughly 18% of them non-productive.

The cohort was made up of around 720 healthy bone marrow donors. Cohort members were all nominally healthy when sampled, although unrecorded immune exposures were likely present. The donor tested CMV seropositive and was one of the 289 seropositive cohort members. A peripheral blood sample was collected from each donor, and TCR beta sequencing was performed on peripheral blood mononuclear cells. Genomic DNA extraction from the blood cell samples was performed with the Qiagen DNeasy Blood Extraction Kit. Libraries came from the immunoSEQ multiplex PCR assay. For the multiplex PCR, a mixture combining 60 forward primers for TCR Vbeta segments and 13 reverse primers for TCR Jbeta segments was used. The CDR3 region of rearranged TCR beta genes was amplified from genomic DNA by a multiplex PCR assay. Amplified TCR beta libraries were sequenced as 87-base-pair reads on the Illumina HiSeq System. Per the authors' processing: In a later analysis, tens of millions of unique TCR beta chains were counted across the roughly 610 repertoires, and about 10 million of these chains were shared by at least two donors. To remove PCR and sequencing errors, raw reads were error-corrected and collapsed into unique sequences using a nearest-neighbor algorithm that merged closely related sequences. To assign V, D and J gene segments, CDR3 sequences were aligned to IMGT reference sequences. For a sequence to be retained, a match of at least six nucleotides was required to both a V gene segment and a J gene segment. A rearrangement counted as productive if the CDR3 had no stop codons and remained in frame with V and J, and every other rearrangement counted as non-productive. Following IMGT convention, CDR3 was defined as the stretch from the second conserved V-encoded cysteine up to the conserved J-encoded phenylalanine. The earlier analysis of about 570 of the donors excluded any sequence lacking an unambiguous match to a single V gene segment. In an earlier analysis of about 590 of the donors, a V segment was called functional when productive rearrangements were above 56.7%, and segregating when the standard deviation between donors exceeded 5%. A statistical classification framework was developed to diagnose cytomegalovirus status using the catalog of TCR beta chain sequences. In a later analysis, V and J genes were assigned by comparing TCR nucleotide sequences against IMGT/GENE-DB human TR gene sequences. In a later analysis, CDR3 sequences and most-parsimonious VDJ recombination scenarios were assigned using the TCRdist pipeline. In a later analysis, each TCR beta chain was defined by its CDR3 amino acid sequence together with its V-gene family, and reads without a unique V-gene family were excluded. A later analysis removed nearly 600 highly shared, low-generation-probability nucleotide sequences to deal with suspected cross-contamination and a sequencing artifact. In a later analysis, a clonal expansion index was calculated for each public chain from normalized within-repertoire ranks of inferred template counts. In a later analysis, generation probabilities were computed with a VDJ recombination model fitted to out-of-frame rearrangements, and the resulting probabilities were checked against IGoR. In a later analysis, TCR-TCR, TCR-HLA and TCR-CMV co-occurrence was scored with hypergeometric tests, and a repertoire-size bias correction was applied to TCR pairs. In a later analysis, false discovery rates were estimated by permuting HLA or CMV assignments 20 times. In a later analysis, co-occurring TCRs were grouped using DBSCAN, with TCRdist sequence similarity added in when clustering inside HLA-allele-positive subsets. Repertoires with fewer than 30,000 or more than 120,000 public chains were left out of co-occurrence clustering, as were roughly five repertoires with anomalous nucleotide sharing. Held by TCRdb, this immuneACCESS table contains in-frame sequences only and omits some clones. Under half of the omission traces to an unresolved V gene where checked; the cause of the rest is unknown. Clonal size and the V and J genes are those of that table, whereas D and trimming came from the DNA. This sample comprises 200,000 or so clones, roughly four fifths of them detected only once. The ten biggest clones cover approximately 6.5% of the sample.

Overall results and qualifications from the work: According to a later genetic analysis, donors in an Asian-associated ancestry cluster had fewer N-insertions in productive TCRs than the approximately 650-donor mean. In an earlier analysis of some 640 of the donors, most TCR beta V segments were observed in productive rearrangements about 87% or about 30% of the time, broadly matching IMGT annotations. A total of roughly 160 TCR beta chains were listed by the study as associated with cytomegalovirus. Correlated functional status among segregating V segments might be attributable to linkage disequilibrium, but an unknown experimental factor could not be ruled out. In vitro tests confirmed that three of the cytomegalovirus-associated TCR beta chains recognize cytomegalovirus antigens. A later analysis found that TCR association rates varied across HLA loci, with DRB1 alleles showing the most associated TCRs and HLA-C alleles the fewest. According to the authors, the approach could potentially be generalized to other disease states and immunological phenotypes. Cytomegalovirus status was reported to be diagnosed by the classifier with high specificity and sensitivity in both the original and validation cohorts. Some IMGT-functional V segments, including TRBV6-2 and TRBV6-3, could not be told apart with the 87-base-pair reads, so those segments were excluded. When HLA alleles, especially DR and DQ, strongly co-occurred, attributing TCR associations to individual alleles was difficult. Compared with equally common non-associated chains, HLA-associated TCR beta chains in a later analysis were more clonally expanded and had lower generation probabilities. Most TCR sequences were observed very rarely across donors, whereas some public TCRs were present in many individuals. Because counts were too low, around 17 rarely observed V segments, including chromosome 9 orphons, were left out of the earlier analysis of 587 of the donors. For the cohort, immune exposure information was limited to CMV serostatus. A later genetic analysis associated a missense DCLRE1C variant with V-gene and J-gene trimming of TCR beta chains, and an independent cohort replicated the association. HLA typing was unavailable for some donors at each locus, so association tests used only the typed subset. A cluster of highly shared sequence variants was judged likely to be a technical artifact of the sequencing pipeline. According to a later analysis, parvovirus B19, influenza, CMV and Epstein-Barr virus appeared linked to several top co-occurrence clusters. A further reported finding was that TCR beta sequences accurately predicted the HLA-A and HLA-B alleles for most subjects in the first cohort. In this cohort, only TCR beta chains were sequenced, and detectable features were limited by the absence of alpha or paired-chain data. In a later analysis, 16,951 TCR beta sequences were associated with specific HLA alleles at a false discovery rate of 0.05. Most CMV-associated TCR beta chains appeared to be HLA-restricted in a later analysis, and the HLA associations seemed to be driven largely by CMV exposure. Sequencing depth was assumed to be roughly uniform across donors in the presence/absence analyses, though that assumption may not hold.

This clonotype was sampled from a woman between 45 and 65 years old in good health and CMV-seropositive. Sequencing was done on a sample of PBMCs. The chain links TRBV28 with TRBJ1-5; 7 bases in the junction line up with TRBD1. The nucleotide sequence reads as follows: TGTGCCACCACCGGGACAGGCAATCAGCCCCAGCATTTT. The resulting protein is CATTGTGNQPQHF.